A selection of T cell receptor beta chains follows, all from one sample in a study of T cells in Graves' hyperthyroidism and ophthalmopathy. MiXCR, applied by TCRdb to the multiplex PCR reads, yields one record per CDR3 protein. The sample includes some 800,000 distinct CDR3 sequences, over 35% seen only once; the top ten take about 9%. The sequenced material came from blood. Receptor source: a young man with Graves' hyperthyroidism. The CDR3 runs from the conserved cysteine through the conserved F or W. The order of the fields is CDR3 protein, CDR3 DNA, clone size, J gene, D gene, V gene. The D gene is left open where the match is weak. Clone sizes are given selectively: once, few, many, or a class where the clone is expanded.

CDR3 protein: CASSFSGAYEQYF
CDR3 DNA: TGTGCCAGCAGTTTCAGCGGGGCCTACGAGCAGTACTTC
clone size: many
J gene: TRBJ2-7
D gene: TRBD2
V gene: TRBV12-3/TRBV12-4

CDR3 protein: CASMGLAGVNTEAFF
CDR3 DNA: TGTGCCAGTATGGGTCTCGCAGGGGTGAACACTGAAGCTTTCTTT
clone size: NA
J gene: TRBJ1-1
D gene: NA
V gene: TRBV19

CDR3 protein: CASSIAGQPSHEQFF
CDR3 DNA: TGTGCCAGTAGTATAGCCGGACAGCCCAGCCATGAGCAGTTCTTC
clone size: once
J gene: TRBJ2-1
D gene: NA
V gene: TRBV19

CDR3 protein: CASSDGLAITGELFF
CDR3 DNA: TGTGCCAGTAGTGACGGACTAGCGATTACTGGGGAGCTGTTTTTT
clone size: NA
J gene: TRBJ2-2
D gene: TRBD2
V gene: TRBV19

CDR3 protein: CSARSAGSYEQYF
CDR3 DNA: TGCAGTGCTAGGTCGGCGGGCTCCTACGAGCAGTACTTC
clone size: NA
J gene: TRBJ2-7
D gene: NA
V gene: TRBV20-1

CDR3 protein: CSVVGQVAYEQYF
CDR3 DNA: TGCAGCGTTGTAGGACAGGTCGCCTACGAGCAGTACTTC
clone size: many
J gene: TRBJ2-7
D gene: TRBD1
V gene: TRBV29-1

CDR3 protein: CASSPTGLNQPQHF
CDR3 DNA: TGTGCCAGCAGTCCTACAGGGCTCAATCAGCCCCAGCATTTT
clone size: few
J gene: TRBJ1-5
D gene: NA
V gene: TRBV7-2

CDR3 protein: CASSYAEIQENTEAFF
CDR3 DNA: TGTGCCAGCAGTTACGCCGAGATTCAGGAGAACACTGAAGCTTTCTTT
clone size: NA
J gene: TRBJ1-1
D gene: NA
V gene: TRBV10-3

CDR3 protein: CAISESSGGETQYF
CDR3 DNA: TGTGCCATCAGTGAGTCGTCTGGCGGGGAGACCCAGTACTTC
clone size: NA
J gene: TRBJ2-5
D gene: NA
V gene: TRBV10-3

CDR3 protein: CASSVGGRGGRRVETQYF
CDR3 DNA: TGTGCCAGCAGCGTAGGGGGGCGGGGGGGCCGCAGGGTAGAGACCCAGTACTTC
clone size: few
J gene: TRBJ2-5
D gene: TRBD2
V gene: TRBV9

CDR3 protein: CASSLTSGNDEQYF
CDR3 DNA: TGTGCCAGCAGCTTAACTAGCGGGAATGACGAGCAGTACTTC
clone size: NA
J gene: TRBJ2-7
D gene: TRBD2
V gene: TRBV7-2

CDR3 protein: CASSAIPSYEQYF
CDR3 DNA: TGTGCCAGCAGTGCTATTCCCTCCTACGAGCAGTACTTC
clone size: many
J gene: TRBJ2-7
D gene: NA
V gene: TRBV2

CDR3 protein: CASSINRDTINYGYTF
CDR3 DNA: TGCGCCAGCAGCATCAACAGGGACACGATTAACTATGGCTACACCTTC
clone size: NA
J gene: TRBJ1-2
D gene: NA
V gene: TRBV5-1

CDR3 protein: CASSLEGWGRTSYEQYF
CDR3 DNA: TGTGCCAGCAGCTTAGAGGGGTGGGGACGGACCTCCTACGAGCAGTACTTC
clone size: few
J gene: TRBJ2-7
D gene: NA
V gene: TRBV7-2

CDR3 protein: CASTQTGGESPLHF
CDR3 DNA: TGTGCCAGTACGCAGACAGGGGGCGAATCACCCCTCCACTTT
clone size: many
J gene: TRBJ1-6
D gene: TRBD1
V gene: TRBV19

CDR3 protein: CASSMDRRAFF
CDR3 DNA: TGCGCCAGCAGTATGGACAGGCGGGCTTTCTTT
clone size: NA
J gene: TRBJ1-1
D gene: TRBD1
V gene: TRBV5-1

CDR3 protein: CASSLEGLPISPLHF
CDR3 DNA: TGTGCCAGCAGCTTGGAAGGGCTCCCAATTTCACCCCTCCACTTT
clone size: NA
J gene: TRBJ1-6
D gene: NA
V gene: TRBV7-9

CDR3 protein: CSSHGGVSYEQYF
CDR3 DNA: TGCAGCTCTCACGGGGGTGTCAGCTACGAGCAGTACTTC
clone size: NA
J gene: TRBJ2-7
D gene: NA
V gene: TRBV20-1

CDR3 protein: CSGWISGGELFF
CDR3 DNA: TGCAGCGGGTGGATAAGTGGCGGGGAGCTGTTTTTT
clone size: many
J gene: TRBJ2-2
D gene: NA
V gene: TRBV29-1

CDR3 protein: CASSSFGTGELFF
CDR3 DNA: TGTGCCAGCAGTTCCTTTGGCACCGGGGAGCTGTTTTTT
clone size: many
J gene: TRBJ2-2
D gene: NA
V gene: TRBV7-3

CDR3 protein: CASQPQHF
CDR3 DNA: TGTGCCAGCCAGCCCCAGCATTTT
clone size: many
J gene: TRBJ1-5
D gene: NA
V gene: TRBV19

CDR3 protein: CASSQEGEIVETQYF
CDR3 DNA: TGTGCCAGCAGCCAAGAAGGAGAGATAGTAGAGACCCAGTACTTC
clone size: few
J gene: TRBJ2-5
D gene: NA
V gene: TRBV14

CDR3 protein: CASSLMGTGVEAFF
CDR3 DNA: TGTGCCAGCAGCTTAATGGGGACAGGCGTTGAAGCTTTCTTT
clone size: NA
J gene: TRBJ1-1
D gene: TRBD1
V gene: TRBV7-2

CDR3 protein: CSANRGRTYEQYF
CDR3 DNA: TGCAGTGCCAACAGGGGGCGGACCTACGAGCAGTACTTC
clone size: NA
J gene: TRBJ2-7
D gene: TRBD1
V gene: TRBV20-1